One and the same sample provided the 27 T cell receptor beta chains below, sequenced in a study of shared clonotypes between healthy human individuals. Data came from immunoSEQ multiplex PCR; TCRdb stores just in-frame clones and leaves some out. The sample has 2 million to 3 million clones, 80% to 95% seen once. Sequenced material: naive CD4+ T cells from PBMCs. Subset described: CD45RA+ positively selected. These receptors were taken from a man younger than 35 in good health. Some clones in this sample may be carry-over from other donors' samples.

The rearrangement uses TRBV5-4 and TRBJ2-5; D uncertain. CDR1 is SGHNT, CDR2 YYREEE, per germline (reference sequence). V was shortened by 4 bases and J by 2 bases, with 12 bases between the two germline ends. CDR3 length: 14 amino acids. This chain's CDR3 is CASSPQGRQETQYF. CDR3 DNA sequence: TGTGCCAGCAGCCCCCAAGGCAGGCAAGAGACCCAGTACTTC.

The genes are TRBV11-2 and TRBJ2-7; D may be TRBD1 or TRBD2 (5 bases each). Germline assignment: CDR1 SGHAT and CDR2 FQNNGV. Trimming cost V 4 bases and J 9 bases, with 13 bases left between them. CDR3 length: 12 residues. The CDR3 loop is CASSSVGTVQYF. In DNA, the CDR3 is TGTGCCAGCAGCTCTGTAGGGACGGTGCAGTACTTC.

CDR3 in amino acids: CASSVDGGTLYTEAFF. DNA for the CDR3: TGTGCCAGCAGCGTCGACGGGGGGACGTTGTACACTGAAGCTTTCTTT. This sequence joins TRBV7-3 and TRBJ1-1, with D perhaps matching TRBD1 (5 bases). The CDR3 consists of 16 residues. The germline gives CDR1 SGHTA, CDR2 FQGTGA. Deletions cut 5 bases from V and 3 bases from J, with 19 bases between.

The chain couples TRBV5-1 to TRBJ1-2, with D unresolved. V dropped 1 base and J dropped 1 base, with 11 bases sitting between them. CDR1 and CDR2 from the germline V gene are SGHRS and YFSETQ. The CDR3 has 15 residues. The CDR3 DNA sequence: TGCGCCAGCAGCTTGTTGGGCGGGAATAACTATGGCTACACCTTC. Translating gives CASSLLGGNNYGYTF.

The chain carries TRBV6-5 and TRBJ2-3; D is possibly TRBD2 (7 bases). This CDR3 comprises 16 residues. Trimming stripped 2 bases from V and 6 bases from J, with 18 bases between. Germline-derived CDR1 and CDR2 are MNHEY and SVGAGI. The CDR3 spells CASSYGWEGGGDTQYF. The DNA of the CDR3 is TGTGCCAGCAGTTACGGATGGGAGGGCGGGGGCGATACGCAGTATTTT.

The rearrangement links TRBV10-3 to TRBJ2-7, with TRBD1 identical over 9 bases. Per the germline V gene, CDR1 is ENHRY and CDR2 is SYGVKD. The ends lost 8 bases at V and 2 bases at J; junction bases unmatched: 4. This CDR3 has 13 residues. CDR3 DNA: TGTGCCATCGGAAGGGACAGGGCCTACGAGCAGTACTTC. Its protein is CAIGRDRAYEQYF.

The chain links TRBV13 to TRBJ2-2; 7 bases line up with TRBD1. Losses at the gene ends were 5 bases for V and 0 bases for J; bases not matched to a gene: 12. Per germline, CDR1 PRHDT and CDR2 FYEKMQ (reference sequence). The CDR3 contains 18 residues. CDR3 loop: CASSGMIRDSANTGELFF. CDR3 bases: TGTGCCAGCAGCGGAATGATTCGGGACAGCGCGAACACCGGGGAGCTGTTTTTT. The full variable domain, with the rest looked up from reference TRBV13 and TRBJ2-2, is AAGVIQSPRHLIKEKRETATLKCYPIPRHDTVYWYQQGPGQDPQFLISFYEKMQSDKGSIPDRFSAQQFSDYHSELNMSSLELGDSALYFCASSGMIRDSANTGELFFGEGSRLTVL.

In the case of this clone: At one of its ends the junction is not consistent with the germline gene, which may arise from a read error. This sequence joins TRBV6-1 and TRBJ1-5; 9 bases align to TRBD1. The length of the CDR3 is 15 residues. The V gene's germline CDR1 is MNHNS and CDR2 SASEGT. The CDR3 DNA reads as TGTGCCAGCAGTGAAGCGGGACAGGGCAACCAGCCCCAGCATTTT. This codes for CASSEAGQGNQPQHF.

V is TRBV18 and J is TRBJ2-1; the match to TRBD2 covers 8 bases. This CDR3 region has 16 residues. The junction had 8 bases not matched to a gene; V was cut back by 2 bases and J by 5 bases. The germline V gene encodes CDR1 KGHSH and CDR2 LQKENI. CDR3 nucleotides: TGTGCCAGCTCACCAGTAGCTAGCGGGTCCCACAATGAGCAGTTCTTC. Translation: CASSPVASGSHNEQFF.

This clone was picked up one time. The chain is built from TRBV5-5 and TRBJ2-2; D call uncertain. Germline V CDR1 and CDR2: SGHKS, YYEKEE (reference sequence). CDR3 length: 15 amino acids. The V gene lost 1 base and the J gene lost 4 bases, with 11 bases spanning the gap. In nucleotides, the CDR3 is TGTGCCAGCAGCTTGTCCCCAGGAACCACCGGGGAGCTGTTTTTT. Protein product: CASSLSPGTTGELFF.

The chain uses TRBV11-3 and TRBJ2-3, with unresolved D. The V and J ends lost 2 bases and 6 bases respectively, with 6 bases between them. The CDR3 has 12 amino acids. Germline assignment: CDR1 SGHNT and CDR2 YENEEA. The CDR3 loop is CASSLSKDTQYF. The CDR3, as DNA: TGTGCCAGCAGCTTAAGTAAGGATACGCAGTATTTT.

The chain has TRBV7-2 and TRBJ2-7; TRBD1 is a possible D gene (5 bases). The CDR3 contains 15 residues. Germline V lookup: CDR1 SGHTA, CDR2 FQGNSA. Trimming removed 1 base from V and 3 bases from J, with 13 bases in between. CDR3 amino acids: CASSLGGGSNYEQYF. The CDR3 DNA is TGTGCCAGCAGCTTAGGGGGCGGATCCAACTACGAGCAGTACTTC.

V gene TRBV5-5 combines with J gene TRBJ1-1; 7 positions agree with TRBD1. With 4 bases clipped from V and 8 bases from J, the junction kept 11 bases outside the gene matches. Germline V lookup: CDR1 SGHKS, CDR2 YYEKEE (reference sequence). There are 14 residues in the CDR3. The CDR3: CASSPAPGQKEAFF. The CDR3 DNA follows: TGTGCCAGCAGCCCGGCACCGGGACAGAAAGAAGCTTTCTTT.

V gene TRBV5-1 combines with J gene TRBJ2-3; D not resolved. V lost 0 bases to trimming and J lost 2 bases, with 7 bases between them. The germline gives CDR1 SGHRS, CDR2 YFSETQ. The CDR3 runs 14 residues. CDR3 protein: CASSLGPVTDTQYF. CDR3 bases: TGCGCCAGCAGCTTGGGGCCAGTCACAGATACGCAGTATTTT.

This chain joins TRBV6-6 and TRBJ1-2, with 7 bases identical to TRBD1. V shed 6 bases, J shed 11 bases, and the junction held 18 bases outside the gene matches. Germline V gene sequence: CDR1 MNHNY, CDR2 SVGAGI (reference sequence). This CDR3 has 15 amino acids. CDR3 DNA sequence: TGTGCCAGCAGCCCCTTAGCAAAACAGGGGAAGGTTTACACCTTC. Its translation is CASSPLAKQGKVYTF.

This chain uses TRBV18 with TRBJ2-4; TRBD1 or TRBD2 may be the D gene (5 bases each). The germline V gene has CDR1 KGHSH and CDR2 LQKENI. Trimming stripped 2 bases from V and 6 bases from J, with 11 bases between. The CDR3 totals 14 residues. For the CDR3, the DNA is TGTGCCAGCTCACCAGTAGCTGGGGGAAACATTCAGTACTTC. It encodes CASSPVAGGNIQYF.

V gene TRBV5-5 combines with J gene TRBJ1-1, with TRBD1 matching over 8 bases. The V and J ends lost 3 bases and 3 bases, in that order; junction bases with no gene match: 10. This CDR3 comprises 16 residues. Germline-derived CDR1 and CDR2 are SGHKS and YYEKEE (reference sequence). In DNA form, the CDR3 reads TGTGCCAGCAGCTGGCAGGGGGCGCTGGGTGACACTGAAGCTTTCTTT. Translated: CASSWQGALGDTEAFF.

The CDR3 region is CASSFHRQGGTEAFF. Here the CDR3 DNA reads TGTGCCAGCAGTTTCCACAGACAGGGAGGCACTGAAGCTTTCTTT. V and J are TRBV6-5 and TRBJ1-1, with TRBD1 matching 7 bases. The CDR3 covers 15 residues. Germline V gives CDR1 MNHEY, CDR2 SVGAGI. V lost 4 bases and J lost 4; bases outside the gene matches: 9.

This chain joins TRBV19 and TRBJ2-3; 12 bases match TRBD1. The J segment lost 4 bases and the V segment lost 6 bases, leaving 5 bases of the junction unmatched. CDR3 length: 15 residues. Germline CDR1 is LNHDA and CDR2 is SQIVND (reference sequence). CDR3 DNA sequence: TGTGCCAGTAGACCCGGGACAGGGGGCTCAGATACGCAGTATTTT. Translation: CASRPGTGGSDTQYF.

J is TRBJ2-5 and V is TRBV25-1, with 9 bases fitting TRBD1. The CDR3 is made up of 15 amino acids. Trimming at V came to 6 bases and at J to 6 bases, leaving 11 bases not matched to a gene. Germline V gene sequence: CDR1 MGHDK, CDR2 SYGVNS. For the CDR3, the DNA is TGTGCCAGCAGCTCTCCGGGACAGGGTTTACAGACCCAGTACTTC. It translates to CASSSPGQGLQTQYF. The full variable domain, in which reference TRBV25-1 and TRBJ2-5 provide the parts outside the CDR3, is EADIYQTPRYLVIGTGKKITLECSQTMGHDKMYWYQQDPGMELHLIHYSYGVNSTEKGDLSSESTVSRIRTEHFPLTLESARPSHTSQYLCASSSPGQGLQTQYFGPGTRLLVL.

This clone was picked up one time. The CDR3 sequence is CASSSSRGGETQYF. The CDR3 bases are TGTGCCAGCAGCTCCAGCCGGGGTGGGGAGACCCAGTACTTC. The rearrangement links TRBV7-9 to TRBJ2-5; D might be TRBD2 (5 bases). CDR1 SEHNR and CDR2 FQNEAQ come from the germline V gene (reference sequence). The CDR3 contains 14 residues. V was trimmed by 4 bases and J by 5 bases, leaving 14 bases between them.

The V gene is TRBV7-6, the J gene TRBJ2-7; D not certain. Germline CDR1 is SGHVS and CDR2 is FNYEAQ. This CDR3 contains 12 residues. Trimming removed 3 bases at V and 3 bases at J, with 6 bases between. The DNA for the CDR3 is TGTGCCAGCAGCTTTGCCGGCTACGAGCAGTACTTC. The encoded protein is CASSFAGYEQYF.

This chain links TRBV7-2 with TRBJ1-1; possible D gene TRBD1, 5 bases. Trimming took off 1 base at V and 11 bases at J, with 17 bases between the two ends. CDR1 is SGHTA, CDR2 FQGNSA, per germline. The CDR3 length is 14 residues. DNA for the CDR3: TGTGCCAGCAGCTTAGGGCCAGGGAGTATTGCGGCTTTCTTT. It specifies CASSLGPGSIAAFF.

The chain is built from TRBV4-3 and TRBJ2-7, with 9 nucleotides matching TRBD1. Germline V gives CDR1 LGHNA, CDR2 YSLEER. V gave up 0 bases and J gave up 5 bases; unmatched junction bases: 8. The CDR3 length is 16 residues. The CDR3 nucleotides read TGCGCCAGCAGCCAAGATCCGGGACAGGGTGCCCACGAGCAGTACTTC. Translating it yields CASSQDPGQGAHEQYF.

This chain links TRBV4-1 with TRBJ2-5; TRBD2 aligns across 9 bases. V lost 0 bases to trimming and J lost 3 bases; unmatched junction nucleotides: 2. CDR1 MGHRA and CDR2 YSYEKL come from the germline V gene. The CDR3 consists of 15 residues. The CDR3 is CASSQDPSGKETQYF. The CDR3 DNA reads as TGCGCCAGCAGCCAAGATCCTAGCGGGAAAGAGACCCAGTACTTC.

The chain is built from TRBV5-1 and TRBJ2-2; a weak D match, TRBD2 (6 bases). The CDR3 covers 15 residues. CDR1 is SGHRS and CDR2 is YFSETQ in the germline V gene. Trimming took 4 bases from V and 6 from J, leaving 16 bases between them. DNA for the CDR3: TGCGCCAGCAGCAATAAACCTAGCGAATCCGGGGAGCTGTTTTTT. Protein product: CASSNKPSESGELFF.

In DNA, the CDR3 is TGTGCCAGCAGCCTCTCAGGGACCATCTATGGCTACACCTTC. This codes for CASSLSGTIYGYTF. The V call is TRBV7-2, the J call TRBJ1-2, with a weak D call TRBD1 (5 bases). Germline assignment: CDR1 SGHTA and CDR2 FQGNSA. V lost 5 bases and J 4 bases, leaving 14 bases between the germline ends. The CDR3 extends over 14 amino acids.